This is a list of T cell receptor beta chains from one sample in a study of sequential checkpoint blockade in melanoma. Assay: immunoSEQ multiplex PCR; the TCRdb copy retains only in-frame clones and omits some. Of over 25,000 clones listed, less than 85% are singletons. The source material was CD8+ T cells sorted from blood (inferred from file names), sampled from a patient given nivolumab and ipilimumab in sequence. The receptor source for this set is a human donor with melanoma. Each CDR3 is given with its conserved first and last residue. The D gene is left open where the match is weak. Only part of the rows carry a size: once, few, many, or a class if the clone is expanded.

clone_size: few; d_call: TRBD1; j_call: TRBJ1-1; v_call: TRBV29-1; cdr3_nt: TGCAGCGTTCCCCGGACAGGGACTTCCAACACTGAAGCTTTCTTT; cdr3_aa: CSVPRTGTSNTEAFF
clone_size: .; d_call: .; j_call: TRBJ1-2; v_call: TRBV19; cdr3_nt: TGTGCCAGTAGTATCTCCCCGTCTAAAGGCTACACCTTC; cdr3_aa: CASSISPSKGYTF
clone_size: .; d_call: TRBD2; j_call: TRBJ2-3; v_call: TRBV19; cdr3_nt: TGTGCCAGTAGTATCCGACTAGCGGGGGAAGGAGATACGCAGTATTTT; cdr3_aa: CASSIRLAGEGDTQYF
clone_size: .; d_call: TRBD1; j_call: TRBJ1-2; v_call: TRBV15; cdr3_nt: TGTGCCACCAGCAGATCGACCCTCTTGACAGGGGACTTCTATGGCTACACCTTC; cdr3_aa: CATSRSTLLTGDFYGYTF
clone_size: .; d_call: .; j_call: TRBJ2-1; v_call: TRBV5-6; cdr3_nt: TGTGCCAGCAGCTTGGCTACAGTCTACAATGAGCAGTTCTTC; cdr3_aa: CASSLATVYNEQFF
clone_size: once; d_call: .; j_call: TRBJ1-3; v_call: TRBV5-1; cdr3_nt: TGCGCCAGCAGCTTGGGAGGGCGACCTGGAAACACCATATATTTT; cdr3_aa: CASSLGGRPGNTIYF
clone_size: .; d_call: .; j_call: TRBJ2-7; v_call: TRBV27; cdr3_nt: TGTGCCAGCAGTTTATATGGGGCCGGCTACGAGCAGTACTTC; cdr3_aa: CASSLYGAGYEQYF
clone_size: .; d_call: .; j_call: TRBJ1-5; v_call: TRBV6-1; cdr3_nt: TGTGCCATCCTTTCCCCGGACGGGAGTCAGCCCCAGCATTTT; cdr3_aa: CAILSPDGSQPQHF
clone_size: .; d_call: .; j_call: TRBJ2-7; v_call: TRBV5-5; cdr3_nt: TGTGCCAGCAGCCTGAGACAGCCCTACGAGCAGTACTTC; cdr3_aa: CASSLRQPYEQYF
clone_size: .; d_call: TRBD2; j_call: TRBJ2-3; v_call: TRBV7-6; cdr3_nt: TGTGCCAGCAGCTTAATAGCGGGGGGGCGGTTGACAGATACGCAGTATTTT; cdr3_aa: CASSLIAGGRLTDTQYF
clone_size: .; d_call: TRBD1; j_call: TRBJ2-7; v_call: TRBV5-1; cdr3_nt: TGCGCCAGCAGCCCCGGGACAGTCACCTACGAGCAGTACTTC; cdr3_aa: CASSPGTVTYEQYF
clone_size: .; d_call: .; j_call: TRBJ2-7; v_call: TRBV5-1; cdr3_nt: TGCGCCAGCAGCTCAACTGGAATGGCTAGCTCCTACGAGCAGTACTTC; cdr3_aa: CASSSTGMASSYEQYF
clone_size: .; d_call: TRBD1; j_call: TRBJ2-7; v_call: TRBV7-9; cdr3_nt: TGTGCCAGCAGCTTAGTCGGGACAGGGGATTACGAGCAGTACTTC; cdr3_aa: CASSLVGTGDYEQYF
clone_size: .; d_call: TRBD1; j_call: TRBJ2-7; v_call: TRBV4-3; cdr3_nt: TGCGCCAGCAGCCAAGACCCAACAGGGGTCTCCTACGAGCAGTACTTC; cdr3_aa: CASSQDPTGVSYEQYF
clone_size: .; d_call: .; j_call: TRBJ2-1; v_call: TRBV28; cdr3_nt: TGTGCCAGCAGTCTGGACAGAAAGAGCTACAATGAGCAGTTCTTC; cdr3_aa: CASSLDRKSYNEQFF
clone_size: once; d_call: .; j_call: TRBJ1-1; v_call: TRBV5-1; cdr3_nt: TGCGCCAGCAGGCCATCTCTCAGGGCCATGAACACTGAAGCTTTCTTT; cdr3_aa: CASRPSLRAMNTEAFF
clone_size: .; d_call: TRBD1; j_call: TRBJ1-5; v_call: TRBV10-3; cdr3_nt: TGTGCCATCAGTGAGCCGGGACAGGGGTATCAGCCCCAGCATTTT; cdr3_aa: CAISEPGQGYQPQHF
clone_size: .; d_call: .; j_call: TRBJ2-6; v_call: TRBV2; cdr3_nt: TGTGCCAGCCGTCGAAAATCTCAGTACTCTGGGGCCAACGTCCTGACTTTC; cdr3_aa: CASRRKSQYSGANVLTF
clone_size: .; d_call: .; j_call: TRBJ1-3; v_call: TRBV30; cdr3_nt: TGTGCCTGGGTAAGGAGGGAGAGCTCTGGAAACACCATATATTTT; cdr3_aa: CAWVRRESSGNTIYF
clone_size: .; d_call: .; j_call: TRBJ2-6; v_call: TRBV9; cdr3_nt: TGTGCCAGCAGCGTAGGTAATGAGCGTACTGGGGCCAACGTCCTGACTTTC; cdr3_aa: CASSVGNERTGANVLTF
clone_size: .; d_call: TRBD2; j_call: TRBJ2-1; v_call: TRBV9; cdr3_nt: TGTGCCAGCAGCGTAGTGGTGCTAGCGGGGGGAGACAGTCTGTTCTTC; cdr3_aa: CASSVVVLAGGDSLFF
clone_size: .; d_call: TRBD1; j_call: TRBJ1-1; v_call: TRBV4-1; cdr3_nt: TGCGCCAGCCGAATCCACAGGGGGAACACTGAAGCTTTCTTT; cdr3_aa: CASRIHRGNTEAFF
clone_size: .; d_call: .; j_call: TRBJ2-3; v_call: TRBV4-1; cdr3_nt: TGCGCCAGCAGCACACCCTTGGGGGGAAGCACAGATACGCAGTATTTT; cdr3_aa: CASSTPLGGSTDTQYF
clone_size: once; d_call: .; j_call: TRBJ2-2; v_call: TRBV7-9; cdr3_nt: TGTGCCAGCAGCACGGGGACATTCCAGAACACCGGGGAGCTGTTTTTT; cdr3_aa: CASSTGTFQNTGELFF
clone_size: .; d_call: .; j_call: TRBJ1-5; v_call: TRBV10-3; cdr3_nt: TGTGCCATCAGTGAGGACGGCGGTTACCAGCCCCAGCATTTT; cdr3_aa: CAISEDGGYQPQHF
clone_size: few; d_call: TRBD2; j_call: TRBJ2-3; v_call: TRBV19; cdr3_nt: TGTGCCAGTAGTGTTATAGCGGGAGAGGGCACAGATACGCAGTATTTT; cdr3_aa: CASSVIAGEGTDTQYF
clone_size: .; d_call: .; j_call: TRBJ1-2; v_call: TRBV6-5; cdr3_nt: TGTGCCAGCACCCCCGCGGCGGCCTATGGCTACACCTTC; cdr3_aa: CASTPAAAYGYTF
clone_size: once; d_call: TRBD2; j_call: TRBJ2-7; v_call: TRBV19; cdr3_nt: TGTGCCAGTAGAGACCTAGCGGGAGGGCCCGAGCAGTACTTC; cdr3_aa: CASRDLAGGPEQYF
clone_size: .; d_call: TRBD1; j_call: TRBJ1-1; v_call: TRBV2; cdr3_nt: TGTGCCACTCCGACAGGGAAGAACACTGAAGCTTTCTTT; cdr3_aa: CATPTGKNTEAFF
clone_size: medium-sized; d_call: .; j_call: TRBJ1-5; v_call: TRBV19; cdr3_nt: TGTGCCAGTAGTCTCAGGATAAATCAGCCCCAGCATTTT; cdr3_aa: CASSLRINQPQHF
clone_size: .; d_call: TRBD1; j_call: TRBJ1-1; v_call: TRBV4-1; cdr3_nt: TGCGCCAGTCAGGACAGGGGATTTTCTGAAGCTTTCTTT; cdr3_aa: CASQDRGFSEAFF
clone_size: .; d_call: TRBD2; j_call: TRBJ2-7; v_call: TRBV2; cdr3_nt: TGTGCCAGCAGGGCCTTCGTGGGGGGGTTCCACGAGCAGTACTTC; cdr3_aa: CASRAFVGGFHEQYF
clone_size: .; d_call: .; j_call: TRBJ1-1; v_call: TRBV6-5; cdr3_nt: TGTGCCAGCAGTTCCTTCGTCTACACTGAAGCTTTCTTT; cdr3_aa: CASSSFVYTEAFF
clone_size: .; d_call: .; j_call: TRBJ1-3; v_call: TRBV19; cdr3_nt: TGTGCCAGTAGTATATGGAGGAGCTCTGGAAACACCATATATTTT; cdr3_aa: CASSIWRSSGNTIYF
clone_size: .; d_call: .; j_call: TRBJ2-7; v_call: TRBV6-1; cdr3_nt: TGTGCCAGCAGCGAGCCCTTCTACGAGCAGTACTTC; cdr3_aa: CASSEPFYEQYF
clone_size: .; d_call: .; j_call: TRBJ2-1; v_call: TRBV7-8; cdr3_nt: TGTGCCAGCAGCTTACGACAGCTCGGTGAGCAGTTCTTC; cdr3_aa: CASSLRQLGEQFF
clone_size: .; d_call: .; j_call: TRBJ2-2; v_call: TRBV6-1; cdr3_nt: TGTGCCAGCAAGCAGGGGGGTATCGCCACCGGGGAGCTGTTTTTT; cdr3_aa: CASKQGGIATGELFF
clone_size: .; d_call: TRBD1; j_call: TRBJ1-1; v_call: TRBV13; cdr3_nt: TGTGCCAGCAGCTACCCGGGCGGGACAGGGAGGGCTGAAGCTTTCTTT; cdr3_aa: CASSYPGGTGRAEAFF
clone_size: .; d_call: .; j_call: TRBJ2-7; v_call: TRBV5-4; cdr3_nt: TGTGCCAGCAGCTTCTCGGGACACCCATACGAGCAGTACTTC; cdr3_aa: CASSFSGHPYEQYF
clone_size: once; d_call: TRBD1; j_call: TRBJ2-7; v_call: TRBV9; cdr3_nt: TGTGCCAGCAGCGTAGCGTCTGCAGGGGGCTACGAGCAGTACTTC; cdr3_aa: CASSVASAGGYEQYF
clone_size: .; d_call: .; j_call: TRBJ2-7; v_call: TRBV5-6; cdr3_nt: TGTGCCAGCAGCTTGGCTGAGGCCCGAGCCTACGAGCAGTACTTC; cdr3_aa: CASSLAEARAYEQYF
clone_size: .; d_call: .; j_call: TRBJ1-3; v_call: TRBV10-1; cdr3_nt: TGCGCCAGCACTCCAGGCGATGGAAACACCATATATTTT; cdr3_aa: CASTPGDGNTIYF
clone_size: .; d_call: .; j_call: TRBJ1-6; v_call: TRBV7-8; cdr3_nt: TGTGCCAGCAGCTTAGGGAGTTCACCCCTCCACTTT; cdr3_aa: CASSLGSSPLHF
clone_size: .; d_call: .; j_call: TRBJ1-1; v_call: TRBV5-1; cdr3_nt: TGCGCCAGCCACAGAAGTATGAACACTGAAGCTTTCTTT; cdr3_aa: CASHRSMNTEAFF
clone_size: .; d_call: TRBD2; j_call: TRBJ2-7; v_call: TRBV30; cdr3_nt: TGTGCCTGTCTAGCGGGAAACTCCTACGAGCAGTACTTC; cdr3_aa: CACLAGNSYEQYF
clone_size: .; d_call: .; j_call: TRBJ1-2; v_call: TRBV9; cdr3_nt: TGTGCCAGCAGCGTAGTAGGGGCTAACTATGGCTACACCTTC; cdr3_aa: CASSVVGANYGYTF
clone_size: .; d_call: TRBD2; j_call: TRBJ2-1; v_call: TRBV6-5; cdr3_nt: TGTGCCAGCAGTTCATGGGGGGAGGGCCTGGATGAGCAGTTCTTC; cdr3_aa: CASSSWGEGLDEQFF
clone_size: .; d_call: .; j_call: TRBJ2-7; v_call: TRBV21-1; cdr3_nt: TGTGCCAGCAGCAAAGTGAAAGGGGACGTAGCGGGAAGGCCCTACGAGCAGTACTTC; cdr3_aa: CASSKVKGDVAGRPYEQYF
clone_size: many; d_call: TRBD1; j_call: TRBJ1-3; v_call: TRBV14; cdr3_nt: TGTGCCAGCAGCCAAGAGGCACGGACAGGCTCTGGAAACACCATATATTTT; cdr3_aa: CASSQEARTGSGNTIYF
clone_size: once; d_call: .; j_call: TRBJ1-2; v_call: TRBV25-1; cdr3_nt: TGTGCCAGCAGTGAAGGATGGACTTGGGGCTACACCTTC; cdr3_aa: CASSEGWTWGYTF
clone_size: .; d_call: TRBD2; j_call: TRBJ2-1; v_call: TRBV5-6; cdr3_nt: TGTGCCAGCAGCTTGTTCGGACTAGGGATTGATGAGCAGTTCTTC; cdr3_aa: CASSLFGLGIDEQFF
clone_size: .; d_call: .; j_call: TRBJ2-5; v_call: TRBV5-6; cdr3_nt: TGTGCCAGCAGCTCCTACCTTGAGACAGCCCAAGAGACCCAGTACTTC; cdr3_aa: CASSSYLETAQETQYF
clone_size: .; d_call: TRBD1; j_call: TRBJ2-7; v_call: TRBV28; cdr3_nt: TGTGCCAGCACCCCGACCGGGACAGGGTATAACGAGCAGTACTTC; cdr3_aa: CASTPTGTGYNEQYF
clone_size: .; d_call: TRBD1; j_call: TRBJ2-7; v_call: TRBV19; cdr3_nt: TGTGCCAGTAGTAGGACAGGGGACCCCTCCTACGAGCAGTACTTC; cdr3_aa: CASSRTGDPSYEQYF
clone_size: .; d_call: TRBD2; j_call: TRBJ2-7; v_call: TRBV7-6; cdr3_nt: TGTGCCAGCAGCTTTGGGGTTGGCGGGGGTGACGAGCAGTACTTC; cdr3_aa: CASSFGVGGGDEQYF